One and the same sample provided the 28 T cell receptor beta chains below, sequenced in a study of T cell repertoires in ileal Crohn's disease. Using immunoSEQ multiplex PCR, the repertoire was profiled, and TCRdb retains in-frame clones only, with some absent. The sample consists of about 60,000 clones, approximately 88% of them appearing once. Time point given: neoterminal ileum biopsy at postoperative endoscopy, about 6 months after surgery. The sample consisted of ileal tissue. The receptor source for this set is an adult with Crohn's disease.

The V gene is TRBV11-2, the J gene TRBJ1-1, with 7 bases aligning to TRBD1. After removal of 1 base from V and 11 bases from J, the junction contained 13 bases not matched to a gene. Germline V gives CDR1 SGHAT, CDR2 FQNNGV. The CDR3 length is 15 residues. This CDR3 is CASSLAGTVFIQAFF. The CDR3 bases are TGTGCCAGCAGCTTAGCTGGGACAGTTTTCATTCAGGCTTTCTTT.

V and J are TRBV14 and TRBJ2-5; D possibly corresponds to TRBD1 (5 bases). V was clipped by 1 base and J by 5 bases, with 11 bases between them. The CDR3 consists of 14 residues. The germline gives CDR1 SGHDN, CDR2 FVKESK. CDR3 residues: CASSQVPRVETQYF. CDR3 bases: TGTGCCAGCAGCCAAGTTCCCAGGGTGGAGACCCAGTACTTC.

The chain has TRBV7-6 and TRBJ1-1; D not resolved. The CDR3 runs to 13 residues. V was clipped by 5 bases and J by 5 bases, with 12 bases between them. Germline values: CDR1 SGHVS, CDR2 FNYEAQ. In nucleotides, the CDR3 is TGTGCCAGCAGCGTTGCCGACGGGACTGAAGCTTTCTTT. This sequence encodes CASSVADGTEAFF.

This chain joins TRBV27 and TRBJ1-2, with TRBD1 matching over 9 bases. V shed 4 bases, J shed 6 bases, and the junction held 6 bases outside the gene matches. Per germline, CDR1 MNHEY and CDR2 SMNVEV (reference sequence). The CDR3 sequence is 14 residues long. In nucleotides, the CDR3 is TGTGCCAGCAGTTCGGACAGGGGAGGACATGGCTACACCTTC. Residues: CASSSDRGGHGYTF.

The rearrangement uses TRBV5-1 and TRBJ2-2; 7 bases are shared with TRBD1. CDR1 SGHRS and CDR2 YFSETQ come from the germline V gene. After removal of 4 bases from V and 13 bases from J, the junction contained 13 bases not matched to a gene. This CDR3 contains 14 residues. CDR3 loop: CASSPRQGSSVLFF. CDR3 nucleotides: TGCGCCAGCAGCCCTAGACAGGGCTCCTCAGTGCTGTTTTTT.

The rearrangement joins TRBV6-5 to TRBJ1-2; D gene unclear. Trimming left V 0 bases short and J 1 base short, with 9 bases between. CDR1 is MNHEY and CDR2 is SVGAGI in the germline V gene. The CDR3 spans 15 residues. The CDR3 bases are TGTGCCAGCAGTTACTCGGTGACTCATAACTATGGCTACACCTTC. This sequence encodes CASSYSVTHNYGYTF.

The rearrangement links TRBV7-8 to TRBJ1-2; TRBD1 is a possible D gene (6 bases). V was clipped by 5 bases and J by 5 bases, with 12 bases between them. This CDR3 contains 13 residues. Germline V lookup: CDR1 SGHVS, CDR2 FQNEAQ. DNA for the CDR3: TGTGCCAGCAGCGAAGGGGGGGGTTATGGCTACACCTTC. Translation: CASSEGGGYGYTF.

The chain couples TRBV19 to TRBJ1-2, with 9 bases matching TRBD1. In germline, CDR1 is LNHDA, CDR2 SQIVND (reference sequence). The CDR3 has 22 residues. Trimming removed 2 bases from V and 1 base from J; junction bases left unmatched: 23. This CDR3 reads CASSIPGQGREEGPLLNYGYTF. The DNA of the CDR3 is TGTGCCAGTAGTATACCGGGACAGGGTAGAGAAGAGGGTCCCTTACTTAACTATGGCTACACCTTC.

The chain uses TRBV7-2 and TRBJ1-4; a possible D gene is TRBD1 (5 bases). The CDR3 totals 15 residues. Germline lookup yields CDR1 SGHTA and CDR2 FQGNSA. Between the trimmed V and J ends, which lost 3 bases and 2 bases, there was a span of 10 bases. CDR3 protein: CASSFLGGTNEKLFF. The CDR3 DNA sequence: TGTGCCAGCAGCTTTTTGGGGGGGACTAATGAAAAACTGTTTTTT.

The V gene is TRBV19, the J gene TRBJ1-5; D unresolved. With 5 bases removed from V and 5 bases from J, the gap between germline ends came to 10 bases. Germline V gives CDR1 LNHDA, CDR2 SQIVND (reference sequence). CDR3 length: 13 residues. The CDR3 nucleotides are TGTGCCAGTAGTCGGGAGTTTCATCAGCCCCAGCATTTT. It is translated as CASSREFHQPQHF.

This clone is a singleton in its sample. At one end, the junction sequence differs from germline, possibly due to a read error. This chain joins TRBV7-7 and TRBJ2-3; 12 bases fit TRBD2. The CDR3 runs 14 residues. Germline lookup yields CDR1 SSHAT and CDR2 FNYEAQ (reference sequence). The CDR3 protein is CASSPDRTSGIMYF. CDR3 DNA sequence: TGTGCTAGCAGCCCCGATCGGACTAGCGGGATAATGTATTTT. The whole variable domain, filled in from reference TRBV7-7 and TRBJ2-3, reads GAGVSQSPRYKVTKRGQDVTLRCDPISSHATLYWYQQALGQGPEFLTYFNYEAQPDKSGLPSDRFSAERPEGSISTLTIQRTEQRDSAMYRCASSPDRTSGIMYFGPGTRLTVL.

The chain couples TRBV5-1 to TRBJ1-1; weak D call: TRBD1 (5 bases). V was clipped by 5 bases and J by 4 bases, with 9 bases between them. Germline lookup yields CDR1 SGHRS and CDR2 YFSETQ. The length of the CDR3 is 12 residues. CDR3 in amino acids: CASRQEGTEAFF. The CDR3 DNA reads as TGCGCCAGCAGACAGGAGGGCACTGAAGCTTTCTTT.

The V and J genes are TRBV5-6 and TRBJ1-1; 9 bases line up with TRBD1. The CDR3 loop spans 16 amino acids. The germline gives CDR1 SGHDT, CDR2 YYEEEE. V was pared by 2 bases and J by 7 bases, with 12 bases of the junction left unmatched. The CDR3 region has the DNA TGTGCCAGCAGCTTTTTCCGTCCACAGGGGGCGGGTGAAGCTTTCTTT. Its protein is CASSFFRPQGAGEAFF.

This rearrangement joins TRBV9 to TRBJ1-6; D not certain. Trimming shortened V by 3 bases and J by 9 bases, and 22 bases separated the two germline ends. The germline CDR1 and CDR2 sequences are SGDLS and YYNGEE. This CDR3 has 17 amino acids. The CDR3: CASSAAPGPHQASPLHF. The CDR3 DNA is TGTGCCAGCAGCGCCGCACCTGGGCCCCATCAGGCTTCACCCCTCCACTTT. Full variable domain (remainder filled in from reference TRBV9 and TRBJ1-6): DSGVTQTPKHLITATGQRVTLRCSPRSGDLSVYWYQQSLDQGLQFLIQYYNGEERAKGNILERFSAQQFPDLHSELNLSSLELGDSALYFCASSAAPGPHQASPLHFGNGTRLTVT.

This clone has more than one count but fewer than ten. This chain links TRBV6-1 with TRBJ1-5, with no clear D. The ends were cut back, 0 bases at V and 7 bases at J, with 4 bases in the middle. This CDR3 comprises 12 residues. CDR1 MNHNS and CDR2 SASEGT come from the germline V gene. In nucleotides, the CDR3 is TGTGCCAGCAGTGAAGCGCGACAGCCCCAGCATTTT. It specifies CASSEARQPQHF.

The chain is built from TRBV19 and TRBJ2-3, with 7 bases aligning to TRBD2. Germline values: CDR1 LNHDA, CDR2 SQIVND (reference sequence). The CDR3 contains 16 residues. The V and J ends lost 5 bases and 4 bases, in that order; junction bases with no gene match: 12. The CDR3 loop reads CASSRRGSGRADTQYF. The CDR3 coding sequence is TGTGCCAGTAGTCGGCGCGGATCGGGGAGGGCAGATACGCAGTATTTT.

V is TRBV15 and J is TRBJ1-2; unclear D gene. This CDR3 has 15 amino acids. Germline values: CDR1 LNHNV, CDR2 YYDKDF (reference sequence). The V gene lost 0 bases and the J gene lost 7 bases, with 15 bases spanning the gap. For the CDR3, the DNA is TGTGCCACCAGCAGAGACCGGGTAACCCTGGGTGGCTACACCTTC. Its translation: CATSRDRVTLGGYTF. The full variable domain, completed using reference TRBV15 and TRBJ1-2, is DAMVIQNPRYQVTQFGKPVTLSCSQTLNHNVMYWYQQKSSQAPKLLFHYYDKDFNNEADTPDNFQSRRPNTSFCFLDIRSPGLGDTAMYLCATSRDRVTLGGYTFGSGTRLTVV.

J is TRBJ1-5 and V is TRBV18, with D perhaps matching TRBD1 (5 bases). V was clipped by 3 bases and J by 0 bases, with 15 bases between them. CDR1 and CDR2 from the germline V gene are KGHSH and LQKENI. The CDR3 spans 17 residues. CDR3 DNA: TGTGCCAGCTCACCCCGACAGACCCGTAATAGCAATCAGCCCCAGCATTTT. This encodes CASSPRQTRNSNQPQHF.

V is TRBV6-1 and J is TRBJ2-7; 7 bases line up with TRBD1. Germline CDR1 is MNHNS and CDR2 is SASEGT. The length of the CDR3 is 14 residues. With V trimmed by 8 bases and J by 0 bases, 7 bases remained unmatched. CDR3 nucleotide sequence: TGTGCCAGCCGAGACAGGGTGAGCTCCTACGAGCAGTACGTC. Translated, it gives CASRDRVSSYEQYV.

The J gene is TRBJ1-5, the V gene TRBV4-2; D remains ambiguous. V dropped 1 base and J dropped 6 bases, with 7 bases sitting between them. CDR1 LGHNA and CDR2 YNFKEQ come from the germline V gene. There are 13 residues in the CDR3. CDR3 DNA sequence: TGTGCCAGCAGCCAAGTGGGCGCTCAGCCCCAGCATTTT. The encoded protein is CASSQVGAQPQHF.

The chain links TRBV6-5 to TRBJ2-2; tentatively, D is TRBD1 (6 bases). The V gene lost 0 bases and the J gene lost 4 bases, with 12 bases spanning the gap. CDR1 and CDR2 from the germline V gene are MNHEY and SVGAGI. There are 16 residues in the CDR3. CDR3: CASSYSGQPFTGELFF. DNA for the CDR3: TGTGCCAGCAGTTACTCCGGACAGCCCTTCACCGGGGAGCTGTTTTTT.

The gene calls are TRBV11-3 and TRBJ2-1, with 9 positions matching TRBD2. This CDR3 has 17 residues. The V gene's germline CDR1 is SGHNT and CDR2 YENEEA. Unmatched junction bases numbered 9, after V lost 3 bases and J lost 3 bases. The CDR3 is CASSFYFLAGHYNEQFF. CDR3 DNA: TGTGCCAGCAGCTTTTATTTCCTAGCGGGGCACTACAATGAGCAGTTCTTC.

The chain links TRBV5-1 to TRBJ1-2; unclear D gene. This CDR3 contains 14 residues. Trimming removed 4 bases at V and 4 bases at J, with 14 bases between. From germline, CDR1 is SGHRS and CDR2 YFSETQ. The CDR3 region is CASSREAEGYGYTF. The CDR3 nucleotides read TGCGCCAGCAGCCGTGAGGCGGAAGGCTATGGCTACACCTTC.

CDR3 bases: TGCAGCGTTGAGATTGGACAGGGGGGTCAGCCCCAGCATTTT. This codes for CSVEIGQGGQPQHF. This chain joins TRBV29-1 and TRBJ1-5, with 10 bases that match TRBD1. CDR1 and CDR2 from the germline V gene are SQVTM and ANQGSEA. Trimming at V came to 3 bases and at J to 6 bases, leaving 5 bases not matched to a gene. CDR3 length: 14 residues.

The chain joins TRBV5-6 to TRBJ1-2; D ambiguous. The CDR3 loop spans 15 amino acids. The V gene lost 1 base and the J gene lost 4 bases, with 14 bases spanning the gap. The germline gives CDR1 SGHDT, CDR2 YYEEEE. CDR3 sequence (DNA): TGTGCCAGCAGCTTGTATGTCCCGAGTAGCTATGGCTACACCTTC. It encodes CASSLYVPSSYGYTF.

The chain has TRBV7-3 and TRBJ1-3; 7 bases match TRBD1. V shed 0 bases, J shed 5 bases, and the junction held 4 bases outside the gene matches. Germline assignment: CDR1 SGHTA and CDR2 FQGTGA. The CDR3 covers 15 residues. The CDR3 loop is CASSLTGGGRNTIYF. The CDR3 bases are TGTGCCAGCAGCTTAACAGGGGGCGGCAGAAACACCATATATTTT.

The V and J genes are TRBV4-2 and TRBJ2-1, with 7 positions matching TRBD2. V was pared by 3 bases and J by 10 bases, with 15 bases of the junction left unmatched. The CDR3 covers 16 residues. The germline V gene has CDR1 LGHNA and CDR2 YNFKEQ. This CDR3 is CASSQERTSSSAEQFF. In DNA, the CDR3 is TGTGCCAGCAGCCAGGAAAGGACTAGTTCGTCCGCCGAGCAGTTCTTC.

V gene TRBV11-3 combines with J gene TRBJ2-7, with D possibly TRBD2 on 6 matching bases. Trimming took 5 bases from V and 7 from J, leaving 24 bases between them. The CDR3 extends over 16 amino acids. The germline CDR1 and CDR2 sequences are SGHNT and YENEEA. DNA for the CDR3: TGTGCCAGCAGCCGCCGAACTAGCTTCGGGTCGGGAGAGCAGTACTTC. Protein product: CASSRRTSFGSGEQYF.